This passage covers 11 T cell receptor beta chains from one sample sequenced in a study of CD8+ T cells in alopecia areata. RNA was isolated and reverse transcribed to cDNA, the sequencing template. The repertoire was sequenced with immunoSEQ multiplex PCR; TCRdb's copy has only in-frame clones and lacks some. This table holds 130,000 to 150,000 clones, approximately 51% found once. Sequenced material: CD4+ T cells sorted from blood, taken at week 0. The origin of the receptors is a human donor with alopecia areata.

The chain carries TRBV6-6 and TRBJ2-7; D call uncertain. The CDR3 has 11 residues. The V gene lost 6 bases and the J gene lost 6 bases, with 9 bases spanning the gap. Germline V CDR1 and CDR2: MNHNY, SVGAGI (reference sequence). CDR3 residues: CASSRFGEQYF. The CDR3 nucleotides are TGTGCCAGCAGCCGGTTTGGCGAGCAGTACTTC.

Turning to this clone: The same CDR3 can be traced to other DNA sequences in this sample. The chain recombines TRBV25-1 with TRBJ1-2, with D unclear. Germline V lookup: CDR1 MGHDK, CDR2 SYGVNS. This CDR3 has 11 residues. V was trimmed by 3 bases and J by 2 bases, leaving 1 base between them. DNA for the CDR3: TGTGCCAGCAGTGAGAACTATGGCTACACCTTC. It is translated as CASSENYGYTF.

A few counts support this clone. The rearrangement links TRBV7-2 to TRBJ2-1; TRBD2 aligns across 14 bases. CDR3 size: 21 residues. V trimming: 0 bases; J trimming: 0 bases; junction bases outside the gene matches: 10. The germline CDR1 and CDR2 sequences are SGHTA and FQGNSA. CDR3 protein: CASSLAPGTSGSPFSYNEQFF. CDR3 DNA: TGTGCCAGCAGCTTAGCACCAGGGACTAGCGGGAGCCCGTTCTCCTACAATGAGCAGTTCTTC.

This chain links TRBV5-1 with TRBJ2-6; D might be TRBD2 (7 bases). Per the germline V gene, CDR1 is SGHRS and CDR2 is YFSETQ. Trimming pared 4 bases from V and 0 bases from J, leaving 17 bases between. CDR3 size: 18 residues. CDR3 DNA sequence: TGCGCCAGCAGCCCGTGGGGGGGCCCAGGCTCTGGGGCCAACGTCCTGACTTTC. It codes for CASSPWGGPGSGANVLTF.

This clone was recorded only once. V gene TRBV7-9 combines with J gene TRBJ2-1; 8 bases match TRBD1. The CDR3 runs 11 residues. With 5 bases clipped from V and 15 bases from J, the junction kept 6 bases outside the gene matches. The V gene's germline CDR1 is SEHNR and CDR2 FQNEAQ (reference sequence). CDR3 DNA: TGTGCCAGCAGCGAACAGGGGGGTGGGTTCTTC. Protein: CASSEQGGGFF.

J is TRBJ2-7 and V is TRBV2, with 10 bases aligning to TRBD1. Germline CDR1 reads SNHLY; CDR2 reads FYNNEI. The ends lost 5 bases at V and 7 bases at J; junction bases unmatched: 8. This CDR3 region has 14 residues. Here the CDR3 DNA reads TGTGCCAGCAGTCCCCGGGACAGGGGCGCAGAGCAGTACTTC. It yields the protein CASSPRDRGAEQYF.

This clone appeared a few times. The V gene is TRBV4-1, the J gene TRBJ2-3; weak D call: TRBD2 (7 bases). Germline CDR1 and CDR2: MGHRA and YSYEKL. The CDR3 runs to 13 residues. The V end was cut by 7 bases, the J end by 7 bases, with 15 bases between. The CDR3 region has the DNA TGCGCCAGCACAGCGGGACAAACCCATACGCAGTATTTT. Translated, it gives CASTAGQTHTQYF.

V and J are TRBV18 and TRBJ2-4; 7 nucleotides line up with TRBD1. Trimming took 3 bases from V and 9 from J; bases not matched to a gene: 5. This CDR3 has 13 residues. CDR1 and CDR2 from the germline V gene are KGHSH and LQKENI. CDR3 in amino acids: CASSPGTVPIQYF. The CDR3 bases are TGTGCCAGCTCACCCGGGACAGTCCCCATTCAGTACTTC.

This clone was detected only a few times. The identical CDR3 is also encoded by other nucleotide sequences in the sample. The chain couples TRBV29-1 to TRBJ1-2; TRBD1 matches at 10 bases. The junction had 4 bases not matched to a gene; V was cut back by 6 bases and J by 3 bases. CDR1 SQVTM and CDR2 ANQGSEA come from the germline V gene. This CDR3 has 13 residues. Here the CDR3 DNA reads TGCAGCGTAACCGGGACAGGGGACTATGGCTACACCTTC. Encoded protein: CSVTGTGDYGYTF.

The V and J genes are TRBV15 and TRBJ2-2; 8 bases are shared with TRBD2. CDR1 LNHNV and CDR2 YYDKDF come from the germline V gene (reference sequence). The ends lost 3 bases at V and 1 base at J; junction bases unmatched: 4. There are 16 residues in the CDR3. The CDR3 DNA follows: TGTGCCACCAGCAGTAGAGCGGGAGTGAACACCGGGGAGCTGTTTTTT. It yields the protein CATSSRAGVNTGELFF.

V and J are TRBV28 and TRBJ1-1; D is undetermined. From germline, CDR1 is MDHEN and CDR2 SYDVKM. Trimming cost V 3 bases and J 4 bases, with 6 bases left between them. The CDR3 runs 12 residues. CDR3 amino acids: CASSFPPTEAFF. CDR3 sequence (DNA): TGTGCCAGCAGTTTCCCTCCCACTGAAGCTTTCTTT.